This T cell receptor beta chain derives from a study of identical twins. The sample holds a few counts of this clonotype. TCRdb processed the 5' RACE reads anew with MiXCR; each CDR3 protein has one entry. The sample carries roughly 690,000 distinct CDR3 sequences, roughly 6% recorded once. In germline, CDR1 is MNHEY, CDR2 SVGAGI. V lost 0 bases and J lost 4, with 15 bases in between. This CDR3 has 16 amino acids. Sample: naive T cells sorted from blood. This TCR was recovered from a man aged 18-30 years in good health. This chain joins TRBV6-5 and TRBJ2-5, with unresolved D. CDR3 amino acids: CASSYSATAFGETQYF. The CDR3 nucleotides read TGTGCCAGCAGTTACTCGGCGACGGCCTTTGGAGAGACCCAGTACTTC.